This note documents a single T cell receptor (beta chain) sequence. Its antigen is as yet unknown. This record comes from a study of T cell repertoires in ileal Crohn's disease. At the level of the study: Biopsies of the neoterminal ileum at postoperative colonoscopy form M6 samples.

Indicated time point: neoterminal ileum biopsy at postoperative endoscopy, about 6 months after surgery. Study-level findings and limits: Within the first postoperative year, endoscopy came at median roughly 6.9 months. Active smokers at surgery had more clonal expansions than non-smokers.

CDR3 length equals 13 residues. Germline V CDR1 and CDR2: GTSNPN, SVGIG (reference sequence). J gave up 4 bases and V 3 bases, and 4 bases lay outside the gene matches. The repertoire was sequenced with immunoSEQ multiplex PCR; TCRdb's copy has only in-frame clones and lacks some. The data contain approximately 6,500 clones, approximately 72% of them singletons. The rearrangement joins TRBV30 to TRBJ1-2, with 8 bases fitting TRBD1. The sample taken for sequencing was ileal tissue. This clonotype was obtained from an adult with Crohn's disease. The CDR3 reads CAWRSGQVYGYTF. The CDR3 bases are TGTGCCTGGAGATCGGGACAGGTCTATGGCTACACCTTC.